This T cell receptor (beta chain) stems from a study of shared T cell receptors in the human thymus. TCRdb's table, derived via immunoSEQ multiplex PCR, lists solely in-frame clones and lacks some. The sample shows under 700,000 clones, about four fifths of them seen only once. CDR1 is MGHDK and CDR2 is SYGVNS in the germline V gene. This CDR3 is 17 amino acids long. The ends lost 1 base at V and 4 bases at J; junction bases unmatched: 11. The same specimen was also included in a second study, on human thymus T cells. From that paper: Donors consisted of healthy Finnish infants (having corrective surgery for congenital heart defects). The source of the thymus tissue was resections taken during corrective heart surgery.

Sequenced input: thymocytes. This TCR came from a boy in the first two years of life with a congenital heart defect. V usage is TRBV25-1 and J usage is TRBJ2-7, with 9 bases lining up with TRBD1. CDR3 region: CASSESLGQGTGYEQYF. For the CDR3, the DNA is TGTGCCAGCAGTGAATCTCTCGGACAGGGGACGGGATACGAGCAGTACTTC.